This TCR beta chain was sequenced during a study of T cells in localized non-small cell lung cancer. The study's findings and limits: Because only a single region of the tumor was sequenced, heterogeneity remains possible. A median of 57 of the top 100 tumor clones appeared in adjacent lung, which was paired and uninvolved. Uninvolved adjacent lung, not tumor, had the highest T cell clonality.

About this clone itself: Its cognate antigen is unknown.

Some clones are missing from TCRdb's copy, which holds only in-frame ones; the method was immunoSEQ multiplex PCR. The sample records 26,000 or so clones, about 86% being singletons. V lost 0 bases and J lost 4, with 12 bases in between. The CDR3 length is 14 residues. Germline CDR1 and CDR2: GTSNPN and SVGIG (reference sequence). The sample in question was peripheral blood, obtained before any cancer treatment. The source is a female donor older than 55 with stage I lung adenocarcinoma. V and J are TRBV30 and TRBJ1-2; D may be TRBD1 (5 bases). The CDR3 loop is CAWSVAGQAYGYTF. The CDR3 DNA follows: TGTGCCTGGAGTGTTGCAGGGCAGGCCTATGGCTACACCTTC. Combining the CDR3 with reference TRBV30 and TRBJ1-2 gives the whole variable domain SQTIHQWPATLVQPVGSPLSLECTVEGTSNPNLYWYRQAAGRGLQLLFYSVGIGQISSEVPQNLSASRPQDRQFILSSKKLLLSDSGFYLCAWSVAGQAYGYTFGSGTRLTVV.